This TCR beta chain was sequenced during a study of post-analysis software for immune sequencing data. Findings of the study overall: Controls had lower frequencies than patients of four or five TRBV segments, which included TRBV5-6, TRBV5-1 and TRBV20-1.

Only one count was recorded for this clonotype. Its antigen is unknown. Germline lookup yields CDR1 DFQATT and CDR2 SNEGSKA (reference sequence). This CDR3 region has 12 residues. V lost 3 bases, J lost 8 bases, and 10 bases lay in between. TCR beta libraries were prepared from cDNA with unique molecular identifiers. T cells numbering about 1 to 11 million yielded some 520,000 cDNA molecules. TCRdb reanalysed the PCR reads using MiXCR and keeps one entry per CDR3 protein. The sample contains over 700,000 distinct CDR3 sequences, 25% to 30% of which appear only once. The TCR comes from a girl aged 5 to 17 with multiple sclerosis. V is TRBV20-1 and J is TRBJ1-4, with D unresolved. Input material: blood. DNA of the CDR3: TGCAGTGCTAGTGCGCATAGGGAAAAACTGTTTTTT. Its translation is CSASAHREKLFF.